These 14 T cell receptor beta chains share one sample of origin, sequenced in a study of blood T cell repertoires in COVID-19. TCRdb's copy holds only in-frame clones and misses some; the assay was immunoSEQ multiplex PCR. The table has a few hundred thousand clones, 86% seen once; the top ten hold 9% to 15%. The sample comprised peripheral blood. All receptors derive from a man older than 75 with acute or convalescent COVID-19.

V and J are TRBV5-1 and TRBJ1-1; D is undetermined. Germline V gene lookup returns CDR1 SGHRS and CDR2 YFSETQ. Trimming took 1 base from V and 6 from J, leaving 13 bases between them. The CDR3 has 14 amino acids. The CDR3 region is CASSLFVRSPEAFF. CDR3 nucleotide sequence: TGCGCCAGCAGCTTGTTCGTACGGTCTCCTGAAGCTTTCTTT.

V gene TRBV28 combines with J gene TRBJ1-5; TRBD1 matches 9 bases. CDR1 is MDHEN and CDR2 is SYDVKM in the germline V gene. The CDR3 covers 14 residues. Germline trimming cut 6 bases from V and 7 bases from J; bases unmatched to any gene: 7. CDR3 protein: CASRTGGAFQPQHF. The DNA for the CDR3 is TGTGCCAGCAGAACAGGGGGCGCCTTCCAGCCCCAGCATTTT.

This clone appeared a single time. The CDR3 sequence is CASSQIPSTPTEAFF. DNA for the CDR3: TGTGCCAGCAGCCAAATCCCATCTACGCCTACTGAAGCTTTCTTT. The chain is built from TRBV4-2 and TRBJ1-1; no definite D call. Trimming left V 2 bases short and J 5 bases short, with 15 bases between. Per germline, CDR1 LGHNA and CDR2 YNFKEQ. The CDR3 spans 15 residues.

This clone occurred once. The V call is TRBV11-2, the J call TRBJ2-1; 10 nucleotides align to TRBD2. Germline CDR1 SGHAT, CDR2 FQNNGV. V was clipped by 1 base and J by 4 bases; unmatched bases: 4. The length of the CDR3 is 16 residues. In nucleotides, the CDR3 is TGTGCCAGCAGCTTAGTAGCGGGAGGAGTGTACAATGAGCAGTTCTTC. This translates into CASSLVAGGVYNEQFF. Using reference TRBV11-2 and TRBJ2-1 for the parts outside the CDR3, the full variable domain is EAGVAQSPRYKIIEKRQSVAFWCNPISGHATLYWYQQILGQGPKLLIQFQNNGVVDDSQLPKDRFSAERLKGVDSTLKIQPAKLEDSAVYLCASSLVAGGVYNEQFFGPGTRLTVL.

This clone has just one count. The chain has TRBV5-1 and TRBJ2-7; 10 bases map to TRBD2. The germline V gene has CDR1 SGHRS and CDR2 YFSETQ. Losses at the gene ends were 4 bases for V and 5 bases for J; bases not matched to a gene: 9. The CDR3 covers 15 residues. The CDR3 is CASSLKLAGVNEQYF. The CDR3 coding sequence is TGCGCCAGCAGCCTTAAGCTAGCGGGAGTTAACGAGCAGTACTTC. Drawing the rest from reference TRBV5-1 and TRBJ2-7, the complete variable domain is KAGVTQTPRYLIKTRGQQVTLSCSPISGHRSVSWYQQTPGQGLQFLFEYFSETQRNKGNFPGRFSGRQFSNSRSEMNVSTLELGDSALYLCASSLKLAGVNEQYFGPGTRLTVT.

The chain combines TRBV27 with TRBJ2-1; 9 bases line up with TRBD2. Germline lookup yields CDR1 MNHEY and CDR2 SMNVEV (reference sequence). The V segment lost 5 bases and the J segment 0 bases; nucleotides outside the gene matches: 8. The CDR3 covers 17 residues. The CDR3 coding sequence is TGTGCCAGCAGTCCCACTATACTAGCGGGCTCCTACAATGAGCAGTTCTTC. Its translation: CASSPTILAGSYNEQFF.

A single count supports this clone. V is TRBV5-1 and J is TRBJ2-7; D is unclear. The V gene's germline CDR1 is SGHRS and CDR2 YFSETQ. Trimming removed 1 base from V and 3 bases from J, with 8 bases in between. The length of the CDR3 is 13 residues. The CDR3 reads CASSLNAYYEQYF. CDR3 nucleotides: TGCGCCAGCAGCTTGAACGCCTACTACGAGCAGTACTTC.

As regards this clone: Other DNA sequences in the same sample also yield this CDR3. The CDR3 DNA sequence: TGCAGCGGCGGACAGATGAACACTGAAGCTTTCTTT. Translated: CSGGQMNTEAFF. The gene calls are TRBV29-1 and TRBJ1-1, with a possible D match to TRBD1 (6 bases). Trimming took 7 bases from V and 0 from J, leaving 9 bases between them. The germline V gene encodes CDR1 SQVTM and CDR2 ANQGSEA. This CDR3 spans 12 amino acids.

V usage is TRBV7-2 and J usage is TRBJ2-3; D uncertain. This CDR3 has 15 amino acids. Trimming took off 1 base at V and 0 bases at J, with 8 bases between the two ends. The V gene's germline CDR1 is SGHTA and CDR2 FQGNSA. The CDR3 loop is CASSLGQASTDTQYF. DNA for the CDR3: TGTGCCAGCAGCTTAGGCCAGGCTAGCACAGATACGCAGTATTTT.

The chain uses TRBV28 and TRBJ1-2, with TRBD1 identical over 7 bases. The CDR3 covers 14 residues. Germline V gene lookup returns CDR1 MDHEN and CDR2 SYDVKM. Trimming at V came to 8 bases and at J to 5 bases, leaving 11 bases not matched to a gene. CDR3 loop: CASRDSELVYGYTF. The CDR3 region has the DNA TGTGCCAGCCGGGACAGCGAATTAGTGTATGGCTACACCTTC.

The rearrangement uses TRBV7-8 and TRBJ1-1; a weak D match, TRBD1 (6 bases). V lost 6 bases to trimming and J lost 0 bases, with 11 bases between them. CDR1 and CDR2 (germline): SGHVS, FQNEAQ. This CDR3 contains 14 residues. The CDR3 DNA reads as TGTGCCAGCAGTTGGGACAATCTGAACACTGAAGCTTTCTTT. Protein sequence: CASSWDNLNTEAFF.

V is TRBV12-3 or TRBV12-4 and J is TRBJ2-7; D is possibly TRBD1 (5 bases). The V end was cut by 7 bases, the J end by 2 bases, with 12 bases between. The CDR3 length is 13 residues. This CDR3 is CASTSGRAYEQYF. The CDR3 bases are TGTGCCAGCACCTCGGGCAGGGCCTACGAGCAGTACTTC.

In this sample, this clone turned up once. The rearrangement joins TRBV7-8 to TRBJ2-2; 8 nucleotides agree with TRBD2. The trim removed 3 bases at V and 0 bases at J, leaving 6 bases unmatched. The germline V gene has CDR1 SGHVS and CDR2 FQNEAQ. This CDR3 spans 17 amino acids. CDR3 nucleotide sequence: TGTGCCAGCAGCTTCCGCGCGGGGGGTTCGAACACCGGGGAGCTGTTTTTT. It encodes CASSFRAGGSNTGELFF.

The chain carries TRBV19 and TRBJ2-7, with D perhaps matching TRBD2 (5 bases). Trimming shortened V by 3 bases and J by 3 bases, and 12 bases separated the two germline ends. From germline, CDR1 is LNHDA and CDR2 SQIVND (reference sequence). This CDR3 has 14 amino acids. The CDR3 sequence is CASSMRVSGYEQYF. CDR3 DNA sequence: TGTGCCAGTAGTATGAGGGTCAGCGGCTACGAGCAGTACTTC. Looking up the rest from reference TRBV19 and TRBJ2-7 gives the full variable domain: DGGITQSPKYLFRKEGQNVTLSCEQNLNHDAMYWYRQDPGQGLRLIYYSQIVNDFQKGDIAEGYSVSREKKESFPLTVTSAQKNPTAFYLCASSMRVSGYEQYFGPGTRLTVT.